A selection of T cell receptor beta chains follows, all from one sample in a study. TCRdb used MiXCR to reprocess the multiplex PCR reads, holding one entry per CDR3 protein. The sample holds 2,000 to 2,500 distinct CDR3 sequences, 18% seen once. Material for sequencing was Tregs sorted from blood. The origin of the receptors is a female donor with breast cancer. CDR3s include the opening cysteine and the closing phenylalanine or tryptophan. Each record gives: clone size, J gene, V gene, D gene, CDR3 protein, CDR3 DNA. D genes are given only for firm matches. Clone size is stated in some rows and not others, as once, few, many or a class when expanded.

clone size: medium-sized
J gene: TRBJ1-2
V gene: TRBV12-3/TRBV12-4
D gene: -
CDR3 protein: CASSLMPGSNYGYTF
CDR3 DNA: TGTGCCAGCAGTTTAATGCCAGGTTCGAACTATGGCTACACCTTC

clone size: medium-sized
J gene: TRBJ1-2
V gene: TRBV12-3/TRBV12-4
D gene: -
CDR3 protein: CASSLDSDYGYTF
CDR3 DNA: TGTGCCAGCAGTTTGGACAGCGACTATGGCTACACCTTC

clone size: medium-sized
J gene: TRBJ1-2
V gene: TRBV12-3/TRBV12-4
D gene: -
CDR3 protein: CASSPAVANYGYTF
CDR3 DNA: TGTGCCAGCAGTCCGGCGGTAGCTAACTATGGCTACACCTTC

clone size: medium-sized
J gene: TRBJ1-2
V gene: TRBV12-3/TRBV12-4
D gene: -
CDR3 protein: CASSLGMRRQGYTF
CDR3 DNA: TGTGCCAGCAGTTTAGGAATGAGGAGGCAAGGCTACACCTTC

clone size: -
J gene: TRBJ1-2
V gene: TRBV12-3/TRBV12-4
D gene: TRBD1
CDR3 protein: CASSMDRAGYGYTF
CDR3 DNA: TGTGCCAGCAGCATGGACAGGGCTGGCTACGGCTACACCTTC

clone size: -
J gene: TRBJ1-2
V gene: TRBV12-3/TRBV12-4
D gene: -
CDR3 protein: CAILRVYSYTF
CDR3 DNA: TGTGCCATTCTCCGGGTGTATAGCTACACCTTC

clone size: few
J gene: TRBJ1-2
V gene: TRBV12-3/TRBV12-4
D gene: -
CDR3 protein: CASSPDWNYGYTF
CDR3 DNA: TGTGCCAGCAGTCCGGACTGGAACTATGGCTACACCTTC

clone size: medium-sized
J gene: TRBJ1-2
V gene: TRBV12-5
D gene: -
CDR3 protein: CASGLVLEVGGYTF
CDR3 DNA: TGTGCTAGTGGTTTGGTACTCGAGGTCGGTGGCTACACCTTC